This T cell receptor (beta chain) was retrieved from a study of human T cells and chemical hapten exposure (dated by TCRdb to about 2021). The study in broad terms: For sensitization, 2% DPC in acetone was applied to a 2 cm by 2 cm area of upper inner arm skin. Patients additionally received weekly therapeutic DPC doses to the scalp throughout the approximately 24-week study period. Patient blood was sampled pre-sensitization (week 0) and at 2, 6 and about 24 weeks after DPC sensitization. Libraries were pooled for sequencing, and variation in per-sample TCR yields was attributed mainly to small differences in library volumes within the pool. Most of the patients in the cohort were female, and the cohort covered alopecia areata with under or over 50% scalp involvement, alopecia totalis and alopecia universalis. Around 30 alopecia patients provided blood for TCR sequencing at one to four time points (pre-sensitization, 2, 6 and 24 weeks). The study tracked peripheral blood TCR repertoire changes in vivo during primary and secondary sensitization to the hapten diphenylcyclopropenone (DPC) in alopecia patients. Patch testing was done on the upper back using Finn chambers containing 0.01% DPC, and results were scored after 6 days according to International Contact Dermatitis Research Group standards.

The research as a whole found: The number of PT1 expanded TCRs positively correlated with patch test score, significant at thresholds 8, 16 and 32 but not 4. Expanded TCRs formed significantly more large CDR3 similarity clusters than pre-sensitization or healthy control sets, consistent with antigen-driven responses. Repeated subsampling changed both the strength of the expansion versus patch-test correlation and the threshold at which the correlation became significant. All patients had alopecia, a presumed autoimmune disease, so their immune response might differ from that of healthy individuals. DPC sensitization did not change the number of TCRs with a frequency above 1 in 1000, and there was no evidence of changes in global repertoire structure.

The junction carries 7 bases between V and J, which are trimmed by 7 bases and 7 bases respectively. Including cysteine and phenylalanine, the CDR3 has 11 amino acids. CDR3 DNA only is kept here, 33 bases in frame from base 1. Comment on this clonotype: The antigen this receptor binds is unknown. No much larger clonotype is one base removed from it; base qualities were not supplied.

The time point tag for this specimen amounts to: patch test 1, 2 weeks after DPC sensitization. According to the study, the label for this sample's treatment or condition signals: therapeutic diphenylcyclopropenone sensitization with weekly scalp DPC. At each patch-test visit, blood was drawn before the patch test was applied. To be eligible, patients had to be aged 18 to 70, diagnosed with alopecia and judged suitable for DPC therapy, while pregnant patients were excluded. Total RNA was extracted from unfractionated whole blood collected in Tempus Blood RNA tubes. The method was RACE. Reads for this sample came from a NextSeq 500. During library preparation, unique molecular identifiers were attached to individual cDNA molecules so that TCRs could be counted in a quantitative, reproducible way. For every blood RNA sample, sequencing covered both the TCR alpha and TCR beta chains. The authors' analysis ran thus. The median number of TCRs per sample was over 95,000, ranging from roughly 23,224 to 690,600. The Decombinator software suite was used to annotate V, J and CDR3 in the TCR reads. For the PS versus PT1 abundance plots, all samples were subsampled to the same number of TCRs (28,000). TCRs were defined as expanded if absent before sensitization and observed at least eight times at the 2-week time point. TCRdb trimmed public reads at Q25 via fastp, called clones via MiXCR and kept in-frame beta chains. Rows with a matching CDR3 protein are joined into one entry that keeps the most common DNA and genes. TCRdb, not the original authors, processed these V and J calls. This sample gives about 120,000 distinct CDR3 sequences in total; 9% to 14% of them show up just once. The ten biggest clones cover 1.2% to 1.5% of the sample.

Here the sequenced sample was whole blood, taken in connection with sensitization to the hapten diphenylcyclopropenone (DPC). The chain joins TRBV12-3 or TRBV12-4 to TRBJ1-4; the D gene is unclear. The source of this sequence is a woman aged 50 to 60 with alopecia areata. Some clones in this sample may be carry-over from other donors' samples. CDR3 reads: CASTPGEKLFF. The nucleotide sequence reads as follows: TGTGCCAGCACCCCGGGTGAAAAACTGTTTTTT.